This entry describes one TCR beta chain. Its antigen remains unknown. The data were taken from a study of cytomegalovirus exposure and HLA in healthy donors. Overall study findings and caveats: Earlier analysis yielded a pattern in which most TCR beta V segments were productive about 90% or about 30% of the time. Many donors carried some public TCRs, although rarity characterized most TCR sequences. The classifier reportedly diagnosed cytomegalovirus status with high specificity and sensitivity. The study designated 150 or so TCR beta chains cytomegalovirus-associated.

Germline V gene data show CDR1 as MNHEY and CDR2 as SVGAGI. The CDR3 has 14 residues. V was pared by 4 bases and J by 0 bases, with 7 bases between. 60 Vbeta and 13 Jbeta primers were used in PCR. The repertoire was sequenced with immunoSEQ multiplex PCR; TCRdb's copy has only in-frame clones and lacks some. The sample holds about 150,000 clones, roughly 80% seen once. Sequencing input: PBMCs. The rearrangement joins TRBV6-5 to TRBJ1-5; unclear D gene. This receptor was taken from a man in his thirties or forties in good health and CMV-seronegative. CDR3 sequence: CASSSDYSNQPQHF. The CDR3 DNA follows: TGTGCCAGCAGTTCCGACTATAGCAATCAGCCCCAGCATTTT.